These 27 T cell receptor beta chains were sequenced from one sample in a study of shared clonotypes between healthy human individuals. Terminally differentiated effector memory CD45RA+ cells were excluded by CCR7 positive selection of CD45RO-negative cells. Sequenced by immunoSEQ multiplex PCR; TCRdb stores in-frame clones only, minus some. This sample has over 2 million clones, with 85% to 95% found just once. What was sequenced was naive CD8+ T cells sorted from blood. All receptors derive from a young man in good health.

A single count supports this clone. The chain has TRBV4-3 and TRBJ2-3; D gene unclear. CDR3 length: 15 residues. V lost 4 bases, J lost 1 base, and 12 bases lay in between. Germline loops: CDR1 LGHNA, CDR2 YSLEER. As DNA, the CDR3 is TGCGCCAGCAGCCCCTTTGGGCACGGCACAGATACGCAGTATTTT. Amino acid sequence: CASSPFGHGTDTQYF.

Remarks on this clone: The sample contains more than one DNA sequence encoding this CDR3. The CDR3 here is CASSSGLYEQYF. The DNA of the CDR3 is TGTGCCAGCAGTTCGGGACTTTACGAGCAGTACTTC. This chain uses TRBV6-5 with TRBJ2-7, with D perhaps TRBD2 (6 bases). From germline, CDR1 is MNHEY and CDR2 SVGAGI. V dropped 4 bases and J dropped 4 bases, with 8 bases sitting between them. The CDR3 is 12 residues long.

The rearrangement links TRBV4-3 to TRBJ1-1; D unresolved. Trimming took 4 bases from V and 0 from J, leaving 6 bases between them. Germline V gene data show CDR1 as LGHNA and CDR2 as YSLEER. The CDR3 consists of 13 residues. The CDR3 reads CASSPALNTEAFF. In nucleotides, the CDR3 is TGCGCCAGCAGCCCCGCATTGAACACTGAAGCTTTCTTT.

The chain uses TRBV7-9 and TRBJ2-3, with D perhaps being TRBD1 or TRBD2 (5 bases each). CDR1 and CDR2 (germline): SEHNR, FQNEAQ (reference sequence). V lost 4 bases, J lost 4 bases, and 15 bases lay in between. The CDR3 is made up of 15 amino acids. This chain's CDR3 is CASSSWDGEADTQYF. In DNA form, the CDR3 reads TGTGCCAGCAGCTCGTGGGACGGTGAGGCAGATACGCAGTATTTT.

The J gene is TRBJ2-2, the V gene TRBV27; no clear D gene. V lost 2 bases, J lost 7 bases, and 14 bases lay in between. CDR3 length: 15 amino acids. Germline CDR1 is MNHEY and CDR2 is SMNVEV (reference sequence). CDR3 nucleotides: TGTGCCAGCAGTTTAGGCCCCGGAGTGGTCGGGGAGCTGTTTTTT. Protein: CASSLGPGVVGELFF.

The chain recombines TRBV5-4 with TRBJ2-7; 10 bases match TRBD2. The CDR3 consists of 14 residues. The germline V gene encodes CDR1 SGHNT and CDR2 YYREEE (reference sequence). After removal of 2 bases from V and 4 bases from J, the junction contained 3 bases not matched to a gene. CDR3: CASSFGTSEYEQYF. The DNA of the CDR3 is TGTGCCAGCAGCTTCGGGACTAGCGAATACGAGCAGTACTTC.

The chain carries TRBV7-9 and TRBJ1-1, with 7 bases fitting TRBD1. CDR3 length: 14 residues. Per the germline V gene, CDR1 is SEHNR and CDR2 is FQNEAQ (reference sequence). The V and J ends lost 4 bases and 0 bases, in that order; junction bases with no gene match: 2. The CDR3 spells CASSYRGLNTEAFF. In nucleotides, the CDR3 is TGTGCCAGCAGCTACAGGGGACTGAACACTGAAGCTTTCTTT.

The chain uses TRBV7-2 and TRBJ2-7; D is unresolved. The CDR3 length is 13 residues. Germline values: CDR1 SGHTA, CDR2 FQGNSA. The V end lost 7 bases, the J end lost 2 bases, and 12 bases lay between the germline ends. CDR3 residues: CASTWTDAYEQYF. The CDR3 DNA reads TGTGCCAGCACCTGGACGGACGCCTACGAGCAGTACTTC.

This rearrangement joins TRBV19 to TRBJ2-7; TRBD1 matches 8 bases. The CDR3 is made up of 14 amino acids. V lost 5 bases to trimming and J lost 3 bases; unmatched junction nucleotides: 6. Germline-derived CDR1 and CDR2 are LNHDA and SQIVND (reference sequence). Written as DNA, the CDR3 is TGTGCCAGTAGTCCGGGACAGGTGCACTACGAGCAGTACTTC. This codes for CASSPGQVHYEQYF.

As regards this clone: In the same sample, other DNA sequences code for this CDR3. The chain carries TRBV7-9 and TRBJ2-1; 12 bases agree with TRBD2. Germline CDR1 SEHNR, CDR2 FQNEAQ (reference sequence). The CDR3 has 15 residues. V dropped 4 bases and J dropped 4; count of bases not matched to a gene: 2. CDR3 sequence reads: CASSSGLAGYNEQFF. In nucleotides, the CDR3 is TGTGCCAGCAGCTCCGGACTAGCGGGATACAATGAGCAGTTCTTC.

The chain has TRBV19 and TRBJ2-7; no clear D. Trimming stripped 5 bases from V and 3 bases from J, with 17 bases between. Germline CDR1 is LNHDA and CDR2 is SQIVND (reference sequence). The CDR3 length is 15 residues. CDR3 coding DNA: TGTGCCAGTAGTTCACAGCTAAACATTAACTACGAGCAGTACTTC. Its translation is CASSSQLNINYEQYF. The variable domain in full, with the rest retrieved from reference TRBV19 and TRBJ2-7, is DGGITQSPKYLFRKEGQNVTLSCEQNLNHDAMYWYRQDPGQGLRLIYYSQIVNDFQKGDIAEGYSVSREKKESFPLTVTSAQKNPTAFYLCASSSQLNINYEQYFGPGTRLTVT.

V usage is TRBV19 and J usage is TRBJ1-5, with TRBD1 matching 9 bases. In germline, CDR1 is LNHDA, CDR2 SQIVND (reference sequence). This CDR3 has 18 amino acids. With 5 bases clipped from V and 1 base from J, the junction kept 12 bases outside the gene matches. For the CDR3, the DNA is TGTGCCAGTAGTCCGGGGACAGGGTACGAAACGAGCAATCAGCCCCAGCATTTT. It specifies CASSPGTGYETSNQPQHF.

On this clone itself: The same CDR3 can be traced to other DNA sequences in this sample. The gene calls are TRBV7-6 and TRBJ1-1, with D possibly matching TRBD1 (6 bases). Germline V CDR1 and CDR2: SGHVS, FNYEAQ. V lost 3 bases and J 2 bases, leaving 10 bases between the germline ends. The CDR3 is made up of 14 amino acids. DNA of the CDR3: TGTGCCAGCAGCTTGGGGGGGCTTAACACTGAAGCTTTCTTT. Translation: CASSLGGLNTEAFF.

In DNA form, the CDR3 reads TGTGCCAGCAGCTTCACAGGGTCCTCCTACAATGAGCAGTTCTTC. Residues: CASSFTGSSYNEQFF. V and J are TRBV5-8 and TRBJ2-1; possible D gene TRBD1, 6 bases. Germline V gene data show CDR1 as SGHTS and CDR2 as YDEGEE. This CDR3 region has 15 residues. V was trimmed by 2 bases and J by 0 bases, leaving 9 bases between them.

This chain joins TRBV7-6 and TRBJ2-5; D gene ambiguous. The V end was cut by 2 bases, the J end by 5 bases, with 15 bases between. This CDR3 contains 15 residues. CDR1 is SGHVS, CDR2 FNYEAQ, per germline. CDR3 sequence reads: CASSLSPSAAETQYF. The CDR3 bases are TGTGCCAGCAGCTTATCCCCTTCGGCTGCCGAGACCCAGTACTTC.

This chain links TRBV10-2 with TRBJ2-7; 9 bases align to TRBD1. Trimming cost V 7 bases and J 9 bases; bases outside gene matches: 4. Germline CDR1 reads WSHSY; CDR2 reads SAAADI. The CDR3 runs to 11 residues. Written as DNA, the CDR3 is TGCGCCAGCAAGGGACAGGGCTTGCAGTACTTC. Translation: CASKGQGLQYF.

CDR3 region: CASSYMDPNDGYTF. CDR3 nucleotide sequence: TGTGCCAGCAGTTACATGGATCCCAACGATGGCTACACCTTC. The V call is TRBV6-6, the J call TRBJ1-2, with D unclear. The CDR3 is 14 amino acids. Germline-derived CDR1 and CDR2 are MNHNY and SVGAGI (reference sequence). Trimming shortened V by 2 bases and J by 6 bases, and 13 bases separated the two germline ends.

The chain employs TRBV10-3 and TRBJ2-2, with D uncertain. In germline, CDR1 is ENHRY, CDR2 SYGVKD. This CDR3 contains 14 residues. With 4 bases removed from V and 1 base from J, the gap between germline ends came to 7 bases. CDR3 in amino acids: CAISGNQNTGELFF. The CDR3 region has the DNA TGTGCCATCAGTGGGAACCAGAACACCGGGGAGCTGTTTTTT.

In its sample, this clone was seen a few times. The chain couples TRBV30 to TRBJ2-2; perhaps TRBD2 as D (5 bases). The CDR3 runs to 14 residues. CDR1 GTSNPN and CDR2 SVGIG come from the germline V gene (reference sequence). Trimming took 3 bases from V and 1 from J, leaving 9 bases between them. CDR3 residues: CAWSAAGNTGELFF. The CDR3 DNA sequence: TGTGCCTGGAGCGCTGCGGGGAACACCGGGGAGCTGTTTTTT. Using reference TRBV30 and TRBJ2-2 for the parts outside the CDR3, the full variable domain is SQTIHQWPATLVQPVGSPLSLECTVEGTSNPNLYWYRQAAGRGLQLLFYSVGIGQISSEVPQNLSASRPQDRQFILSSKKLLLSDSGFYLCAWSAAGNTGELFFGEGSRLTVL.

This chain uses TRBV30 with TRBJ2-5, with 8 bases matching TRBD1. The CDR3 length is 13 residues. Trimming at V came to 4 bases and at J to 5 bases, leaving 6 bases not matched to a gene. Germline lookup yields CDR1 GTSNPN and CDR2 SVGIG (reference sequence). CDR3 loop: CAWMDRAHETQYF. As DNA, the CDR3 is TGTGCCTGGATGGACAGGGCCCACGAGACCCAGTACTTC.

The rearrangement links TRBV16 to TRBJ1-2; D ambiguous. CDR1 KGHSY and CDR2 FQNENV come from the germline V gene. CDR3 length: 15 residues. The germline V and J ends were trimmed by 0 bases and 8 bases, with 16 bases remaining between them. In DNA, the CDR3 is TGTGCCAGCAGCCAATCAATTTGGGCCGTCCGGGGCTACACCTTC. This translates into CASSQSIWAVRGYTF.

This chain connects TRBV4-2 to TRBJ2-7; 10 bases line up with TRBD1. Germline V gives CDR1 LGHNA, CDR2 YNFKEQ. The CDR3 has 15 residues. V lost 3 bases, J lost 0 bases, and 2 bases stayed unmatched. CDR3 region: CASSQGQGSSYEQYF. CDR3 nucleotides: TGTGCCAGCAGCCAGGGACAGGGGAGCTCCTACGAGCAGTACTTC.

The V call is TRBV27, the J call TRBJ2-1; 10 bases agree with TRBD2. Germline V gene lookup returns CDR1 MNHEY and CDR2 SMNVEV (reference sequence). The CDR3 contains 17 residues. V was pared by 0 bases and J by 7 bases, with 9 bases of the junction left unmatched. CDR3 sequence: CASSLSPAGGPRNEQFF. The CDR3 region has the DNA TGTGCCAGCAGTTTATCTCCAGCGGGAGGGCCTCGGAATGAGCAGTTCTTC.

The chain recombines TRBV11-2 with TRBJ2-2; 7 bases are shared with TRBD1. V shed 5 bases and J 0 bases; nucleotides not matched to a gene: 3. The V gene's germline CDR1 is SGHAT and CDR2 FQNNGV. CDR3 length: 15 amino acids. The DNA for the CDR3 is TGTGCCAGCAGCCCCCAGGGGGCGAACACCGGGGAGCTGTTTTTT. This gives the protein CASSPQGANTGELFF. The whole variable domain, remainder taken from reference TRBV11-2 and TRBJ2-2, is EAGVAQSPRYKIIEKRQSVAFWCNPISGHATLYWYQQILGQGPKLLIQFQNNGVVDDSQLPKDRFSAERLKGVDSTLKIQPAKLEDSAVYLCASSPQGANTGELFFGEGSRLTVL.

This chain joins TRBV28 and TRBJ1-2; D is unresolved. V lost 3 bases and J lost 11, with 13 bases in between. The length of the CDR3 is 12 residues. Germline loops: CDR1 MDHEN, CDR2 SYDVKM. CDR3 sequence: CASSFSEEGYTF. In DNA, the CDR3 is TGTGCCAGCAGTTTTTCCGAAGAAGGGTACACCTTC.

Here the CDR3 reads CASSLTGVKTQYF. Written as DNA, the CDR3 is TGTGCCAGCAGTTTGACAGGGGTGAAGACCCAGTACTTC. V gene TRBV28 combines with J gene TRBJ2-5; 8 positions match TRBD1. The trim removed 3 bases at V and 6 bases at J, leaving 3 bases unmatched. Germline values: CDR1 MDHEN, CDR2 SYDVKM. This CDR3 is 13 amino acids long.

This clone has just a few counts. The V call is TRBV4-3, the J call TRBJ2-2, with 14 positions matching TRBD2. This CDR3 has 17 amino acids. V was clipped by 4 bases and J by 6 bases; unmatched bases: 7. Germline CDR1 LGHNA, CDR2 YSLEER. CDR3 in DNA: TGCGCCAGCAGCCGTTCGGGACTAGCGGGAGTGGCCGGGGAGCTGTTTTTT. Translated: CASSRSGLAGVAGELFF.